The clone carrying this TCR beta chain was counted only a few times. Antigen: not known. These data belong to a study of beta chain features in type 1 diabetes. In the study overall: Age, gender, cell numbers and subset yield matched between patients and controls.

General observations from the study: Shortening of TCRB CDR3s, moderate but significant, appeared in all four CD4+ subsets of Type 1 diabetes patients. cDNA sequencing could over-represent cells with high TCR expression. Short templates might get an advantage during PCR, and this would be equal in patients and controls.

The CDR3 runs to 14 residues. Trimming shortened V by 6 bases and J by 0 bases, and 11 bases separated the two germline ends. CDR1 and CDR2 (germline): MNHEY, SVGAGI. Reverse transcription of all isolated RNA meant that expressed TCRB transcripts were sequenced. Produced via immunoSEQ multiplex PCR; TCRdb's table is partial and in-frame only. The table shows about 700,000 clones, with 13% occurring only once. Sorted populations all had greater than 95% purity. The gene calls are TRBV6-5 and TRBJ1-1; TRBD1 is a possible D gene (6 bases). The sequenced sample consisted of naive CD4+ T cells from blood. The clonotype was recovered from a man aged 18 to 30 with type 1 diabetes. CDR3 amino acids: CASSLDRLNTEAFF. The CDR3 nucleotides are TGTGCCAGCAGCCTCGACAGGTTGAACACTGAAGCTTTCTTT.